This T cell receptor beta chain was recovered during a study of cytomegalovirus exposure and HLA in healthy donors. This CDR3 is built from 16 residues. V shed 5 bases, J shed 2 bases, and the junction held 8 bases outside the gene matches. CDR1 is SGHRS and CDR2 is YFSETQ in the germline V gene. Vbeta (60) and Jbeta (13) primers were used in the PCR. Clones were sequenced by immunoSEQ multiplex PCR, and TCRdb holds only the in-frame ones, with some missing. The sample gives fewer than 200,000 clones, 80% of which show up once; over 2% is in the top ten. The rearrangement joins TRBV5-1 to TRBJ2-3, with 10 bases lining up with TRBD1. This clonotype originated in a male donor in good health and CMV-seronegative. The sequencing input was PBMCs. CDR3 bases: TGCGCCAGCAGACCGTCGGGACAGGGGAACACAGATACGCAGTATTTT. Its translation: CASRPSGQGNTDTQYF.